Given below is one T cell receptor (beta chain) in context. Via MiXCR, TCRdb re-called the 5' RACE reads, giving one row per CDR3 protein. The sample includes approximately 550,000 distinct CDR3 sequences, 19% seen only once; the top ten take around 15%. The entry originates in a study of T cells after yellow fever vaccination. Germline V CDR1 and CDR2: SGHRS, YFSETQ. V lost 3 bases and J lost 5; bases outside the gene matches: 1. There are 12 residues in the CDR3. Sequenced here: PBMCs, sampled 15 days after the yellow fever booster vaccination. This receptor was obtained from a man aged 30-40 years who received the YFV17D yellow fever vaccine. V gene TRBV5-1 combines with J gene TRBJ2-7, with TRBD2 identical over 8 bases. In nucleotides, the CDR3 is TGCGCCAGCAGCTCGGGGGGGGACGAGCAGTACTTC. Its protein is CASSSGGDEQYF.